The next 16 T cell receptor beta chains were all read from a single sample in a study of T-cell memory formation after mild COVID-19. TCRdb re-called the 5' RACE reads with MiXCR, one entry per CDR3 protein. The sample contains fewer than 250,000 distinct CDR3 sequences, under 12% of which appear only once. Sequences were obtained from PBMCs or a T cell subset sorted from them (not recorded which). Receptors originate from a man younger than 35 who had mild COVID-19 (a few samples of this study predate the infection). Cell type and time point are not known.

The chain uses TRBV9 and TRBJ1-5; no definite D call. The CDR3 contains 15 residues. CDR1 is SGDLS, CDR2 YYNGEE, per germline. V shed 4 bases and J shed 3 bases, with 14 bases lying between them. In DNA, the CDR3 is TGTGCCAGCAGCCCATCAGTATCGATCAATCAGCCCCAGCATTTT. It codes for CASSPSVSINQPQHF.

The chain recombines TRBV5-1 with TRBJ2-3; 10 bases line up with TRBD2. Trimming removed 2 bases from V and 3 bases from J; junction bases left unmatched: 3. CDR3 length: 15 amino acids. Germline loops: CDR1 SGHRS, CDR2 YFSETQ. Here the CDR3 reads CASSFQRGGTDTQYF. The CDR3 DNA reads TGCGCCAGCAGCTTTCAGCGGGGGGGGACAGATACGCAGTATTTT.

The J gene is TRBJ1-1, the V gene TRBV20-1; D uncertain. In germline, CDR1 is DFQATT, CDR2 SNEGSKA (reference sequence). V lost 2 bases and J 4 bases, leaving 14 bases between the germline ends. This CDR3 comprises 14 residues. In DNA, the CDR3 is TGCAGTGCTAGATCGAACAGAATCAGCACTGAAGCTTTCTTT. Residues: CSARSNRISTEAFF.

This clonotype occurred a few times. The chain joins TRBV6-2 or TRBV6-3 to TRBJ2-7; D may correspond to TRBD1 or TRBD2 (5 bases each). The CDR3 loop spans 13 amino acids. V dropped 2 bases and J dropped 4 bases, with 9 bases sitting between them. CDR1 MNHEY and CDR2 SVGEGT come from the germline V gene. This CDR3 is CASSYRGFYEQYF. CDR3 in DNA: TGTGCCAGCAGTTACCGGGGCTTTTACGAGCAGTACTTC.

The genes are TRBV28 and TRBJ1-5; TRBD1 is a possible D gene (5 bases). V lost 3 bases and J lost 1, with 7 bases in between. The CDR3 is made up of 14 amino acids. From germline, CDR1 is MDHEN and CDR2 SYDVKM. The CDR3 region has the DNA TGTGCCAGCAGTTTGGGACGGAGCAATCAGCCCCAGCATTTT. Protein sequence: CASSLGRSNQPQHF. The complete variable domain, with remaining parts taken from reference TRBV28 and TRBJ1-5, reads DVKVTQSSRYLVKRTGEKVFLECVQDMDHENMFWYRQDPGLGLRLIYFSYDVKMKEKGDIPEGYSVSREKKERFSLILESASTNQTSMYLCASSLGRSNQPQHFGDGTRLSIL.

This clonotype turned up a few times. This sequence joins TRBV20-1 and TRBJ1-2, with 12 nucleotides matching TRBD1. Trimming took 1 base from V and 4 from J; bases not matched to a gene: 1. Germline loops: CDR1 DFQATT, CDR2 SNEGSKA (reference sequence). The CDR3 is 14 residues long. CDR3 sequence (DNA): TGCAGTGCTAGAGGGGACAGGGGGCTCTATGGCTACACCTTC. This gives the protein CSARGDRGLYGYTF.

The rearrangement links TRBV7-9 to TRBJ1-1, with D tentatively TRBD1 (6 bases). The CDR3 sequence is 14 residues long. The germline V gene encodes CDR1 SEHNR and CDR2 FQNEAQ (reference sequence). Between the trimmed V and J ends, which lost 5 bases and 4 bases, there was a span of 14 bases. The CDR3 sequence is CASSQGFRGTEAFF. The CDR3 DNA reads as TGTGCCAGCAGCCAGGGTTTCAGGGGCACTGAAGCTTTCTTT.

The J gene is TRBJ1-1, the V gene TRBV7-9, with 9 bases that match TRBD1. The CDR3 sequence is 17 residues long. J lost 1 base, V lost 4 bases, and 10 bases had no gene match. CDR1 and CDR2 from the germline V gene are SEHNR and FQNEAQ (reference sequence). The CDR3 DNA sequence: TGTGCCAGCAGCTCCCAGAAAAAGACAGGGGGGAACACTGAAGCTTTCTTT. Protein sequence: CASSSQKKTGGNTEAFF.

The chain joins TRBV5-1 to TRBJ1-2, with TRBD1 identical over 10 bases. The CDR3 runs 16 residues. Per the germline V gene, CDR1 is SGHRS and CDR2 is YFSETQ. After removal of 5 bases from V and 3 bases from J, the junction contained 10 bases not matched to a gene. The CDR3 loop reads CASSQTPGQGHYGYTF. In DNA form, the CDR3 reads TGCGCCAGCAGTCAGACCCCGGGACAGGGGCACTATGGCTACACCTTC.

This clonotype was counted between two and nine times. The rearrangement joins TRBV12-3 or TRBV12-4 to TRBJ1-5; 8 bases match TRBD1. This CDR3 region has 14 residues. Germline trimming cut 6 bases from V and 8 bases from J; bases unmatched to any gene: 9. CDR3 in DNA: TGTGCCAGCAGCCGAGACAGGGGAGGCGAGCCCCAGCATTTT. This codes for CASSRDRGGEPQHF.

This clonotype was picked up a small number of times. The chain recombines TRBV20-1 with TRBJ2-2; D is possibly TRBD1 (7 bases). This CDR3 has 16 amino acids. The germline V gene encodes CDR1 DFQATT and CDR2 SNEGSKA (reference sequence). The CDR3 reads CRDRSMRRGQSGELFF. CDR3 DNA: TGCAGGGATCGATCGATGAGGAGGGGGCAAAGCGGGGAGCTGTTTTTT.

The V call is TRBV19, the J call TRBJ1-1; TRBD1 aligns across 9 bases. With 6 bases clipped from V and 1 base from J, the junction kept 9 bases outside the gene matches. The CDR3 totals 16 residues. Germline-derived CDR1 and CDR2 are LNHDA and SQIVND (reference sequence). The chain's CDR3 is CASSKIPGQGNTEAFF. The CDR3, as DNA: TGTGCCAGTAGCAAAATACCGGGACAGGGGAACACTGAAGCTTTCTTT.

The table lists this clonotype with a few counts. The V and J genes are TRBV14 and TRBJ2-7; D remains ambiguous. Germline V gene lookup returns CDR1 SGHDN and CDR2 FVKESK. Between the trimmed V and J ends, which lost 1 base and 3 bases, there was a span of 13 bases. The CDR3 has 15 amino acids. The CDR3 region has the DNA TGTGCCAGCAGCCAAGCCGGGTCCGTCCACTACGAGCAGTACTTC. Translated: CASSQAGSVHYEQYF.

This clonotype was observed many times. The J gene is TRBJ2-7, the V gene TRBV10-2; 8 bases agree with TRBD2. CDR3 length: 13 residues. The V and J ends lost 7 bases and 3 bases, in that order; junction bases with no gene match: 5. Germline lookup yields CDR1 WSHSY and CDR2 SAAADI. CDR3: CASTGGASYEQYF. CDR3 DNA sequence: TGCGCCAGCACCGGGGGGGCCAGCTACGAGCAGTACTTC.

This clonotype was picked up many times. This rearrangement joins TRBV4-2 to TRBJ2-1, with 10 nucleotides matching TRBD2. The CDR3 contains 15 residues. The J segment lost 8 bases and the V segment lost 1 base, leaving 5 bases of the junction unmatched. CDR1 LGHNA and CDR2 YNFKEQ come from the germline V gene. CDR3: CASSQGAGGLDEQFF. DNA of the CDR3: TGTGCCAGCAGCCAAGGAGCGGGGGGGCTTGATGAGCAGTTCTTC.

This CDR3 is CSVGQGNQPQHF. The CDR3 region has the DNA TGCAGCGTCGGACAGGGGAATCAGCCCCAGCATTTT. V usage is TRBV29-1 and J usage is TRBJ1-5; 9 bases are shared with TRBD1. Trimming at V came to 6 bases and at J to 4 bases, leaving 1 base not matched to a gene. Per germline, CDR1 SQVTM and CDR2 ANQGSEA. The CDR3 is 12 residues long.